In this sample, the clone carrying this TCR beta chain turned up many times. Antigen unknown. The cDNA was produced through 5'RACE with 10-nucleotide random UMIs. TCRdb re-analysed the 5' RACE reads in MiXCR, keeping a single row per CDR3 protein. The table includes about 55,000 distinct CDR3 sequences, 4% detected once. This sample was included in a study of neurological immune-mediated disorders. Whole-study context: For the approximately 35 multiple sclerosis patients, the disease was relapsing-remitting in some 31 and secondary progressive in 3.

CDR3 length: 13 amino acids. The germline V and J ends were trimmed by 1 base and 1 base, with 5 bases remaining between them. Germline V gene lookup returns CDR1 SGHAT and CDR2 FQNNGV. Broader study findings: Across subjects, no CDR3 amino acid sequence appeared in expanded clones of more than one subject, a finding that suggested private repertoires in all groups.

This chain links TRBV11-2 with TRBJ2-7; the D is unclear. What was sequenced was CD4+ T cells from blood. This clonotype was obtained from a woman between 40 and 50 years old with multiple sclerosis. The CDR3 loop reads CASSLVGSYEQYF. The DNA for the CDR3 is TGTGCCAGCAGCTTAGTAGGTTCCTACGAGCAGTACTTC.